This entry is about one T cell receptor (beta chain). This receptor's antigen is unknown. The input lacks base qualities; no much larger clone sits a single base away. The sample comes from a study of blood T cell repertoires in COVID-19 (dated by TCRdb to the early 2020s). Notes on the research overall: Collaborator samples came from the United States, Italy and Spain and covered acute and convalescent phases of COVID-19. The repertoires were released in a freely available public database meant as a resource for research on the immune response to SARS-CoV-2. The sample metadata nearly always contained a de-identified subject ID, COVID-19 status, age in years and sex. Where available, HLA class I and class II types were taken from metadata supplied by the sample provider and were not determined by assay-based typing. The dataset comprised deeply sampled blood TCRbeta repertoires from subjects exposed to, actively infected with, or recovered from COVID-19. The prospective study material was composed of cDNA or gDNA derived from T cells, B-cell-depleted T cells, or PBMCs. Samples were obtained from the ongoing ImmuneRACE study (first 160 participants) and from over a thousand subjects provided by 6 global collaborators.

TCRbeta CDR3 regions were amplified from genomic DNA by means of the immunoSEQ Assay, a bias-controlled multiplex PCR. As for how the authors treated the data: Within the assay, amplification of reference gene primers was used to estimate how many nucleated cells each sample contained. To quantify the absolute abundance of each unique TCRbeta CDR3 rearrangement, sequence reads were collapsed and filtered. Productive Simpson clonality was computed per sample as the square root of Simpson's diversity index over productive rearrangements. As stored in TCRdb, this immuneACCESS dataset retains in-frame rearrangements with V and J assigned. A fraction of the clones does not appear; measured against another copy, unresolved V genes explain less than half of the discrepancy, and the remainder lacks a known reason. That table furnishes V, J and clone size, whereas the DNA furnished D and trimming. The sample data list 250,000 or so clones, and around four fifths of these were observed just once. The biggest ten clones account for 5% to 7% of the sample.

There are 14 amino acids in the CDR3, from cysteine to phenylalanine inclusive. Just CDR3 DNA is preserved here, 42 bases in frame from base 1. Trimming leaves V shorter by 3 bases and J shorter by 0 bases, with the junction holding 2 bases beyond the gene matches. Taken from the germline V gene, the CDR1 and CDR2 loops are SGDLS and YYNGEE. The study at large found these results: The amount of clinical and demographic metadata varied by source and participant and was provided uncurated.

Each collaborating institution followed its own protocols to collect whole blood in K2EDTA tubes. Collaborator samples were shipped for TCRbeta analysis as frozen whole blood, isolated PBMCs, or DNA extracted from either sample type. The sequenced sample was peripheral blood. This sequence uses TRBV9 and TRBJ2-5, with 7 bases in between that match TRBD2. The source of this sequence is a woman aged 60-75 years with active or convalescent COVID-19. The CDR3 has the sequence CASSAGLNQETQYF. The bases read TGTGCCAGCAGCGCGGGACTAAACCAAGAGACCCAGTACTTC.